This entry features one TCR beta chain sequence. Antigen: not known. Generated by immunoSEQ multiplex PCR, the TCRdb table keeps only in-frame clones and is missing some. The table lists under 150,000 clones, about nine tenths of them singletons. The sample belongs to a study of T cell responses to AZD1222 COVID-19 vaccine. Study findings and constraints: Repertoires were obtained solely post-peak T cell response. Only six or seven AZD1222 recipients tested seropositive at baseline. Donors in the cohort were predominantly white British and more often female, and clonal diversity was possibly underestimated.

Whether given at about 4 or about 12 weeks, second doses were pooled. This TCR came from an adult who received the AZD1222 COVID-19 vaccine. The input for sequencing was peripheral blood, taken 28 days after the second AZD1222 dose.

The CDR3 nucleotides are TGTGCCAGCAGCGCCACATCTACCGGGCCTAACTATGGCTACACCTTC. Translating it yields CASSATSTGPNYGYTF. The rearrangement links TRBV7-3 to TRBJ1-2; no reliable D call. Germline V gives CDR1 SGHTA, CDR2 FQGTGA. The CDR3 totals 16 residues. V lost 5 bases and J lost 0, with 16 bases in between.